The T cell receptor beta chain described here comes from a study of blood T cell repertoires in COVID-19. As handled by the study authors: Reference gene primer amplification yielded estimated nucleated cell counts. Profiled with immunoSEQ multiplex PCR; TCRdb holds only in-frame clones, not every one. V and J calls and clone size are those listed in that table; D and trimming were worked out from the DNA. The profile shows 150,000 to 200,000 clones, 80% to 90% of them singletons. V lost 3 bases to trimming and J lost 2 bases, with 11 bases between them. Germline lookup yields CDR1 SGHAT and CDR2 FQNNGV. CDR3 size: 15 residues.

The V call is TRBV11-2, the J call TRBJ1-5; unclear D gene. This receptor was obtained from an older woman with COVID-19, enrolled during active disease. The sequencing input was peripheral blood. CDR3 region: CASSLSQAGNQPQHF. The CDR3 region has the DNA TGTGCCAGCAGCTTGTCCCAGGCAGGCAATCAGCCCCAGCATTTT.